These 22 T cell receptor beta chains share one sample of origin, sequenced in a study of long-term antiretroviral therapy in people with HIV. Researchers report immunoSEQ v3.0 was run at survey level. Sequencing used immunoSEQ multiplex PCR; TCRdb keeps in-frame clones, though not all of them. The sample shows more than 20,000 clones, just under 85% of them seen only once. The sample was unsorted PBMCs, taken 4 years after starting antiretroviral therapy. The receptors here all came from a man between 18 and 29 years old with HIV.

This rearrangement joins TRBV27 to TRBJ2-2; 16 bases map to TRBD2. The trim removed 5 bases at V and 8 bases at J, leaving 8 bases unmatched. Germline values: CDR1 MNHEY, CDR2 SMNVEV (reference sequence). The length of the CDR3 is 17 residues. DNA for the CDR3: TGTGCCAGCAGTAGCCCGGGACTAGCGGGGGGGCCTGGGGAGCTGTTTTTT. This encodes CASSSPGLAGGPGELFF.

CDR3 in amino acids: CASSSGLIYEQYF. CDR3 DNA sequence: TGTGCCAGCAGCTCCGGACTTATCTACGAGCAGTACTTC. The chain recombines TRBV5-6 with TRBJ2-7, with D tentatively TRBD2 (5 bases). The V gene lost 3 bases and the J gene lost 3 bases, with 10 bases spanning the gap. Germline lookup yields CDR1 SGHDT and CDR2 YYEEEE. The CDR3 has 13 amino acids.

The chain links TRBV2 to TRBJ2-5; D is unresolved. The germline gives CDR1 SNHLY, CDR2 FYNNEI. The CDR3 has 16 amino acids. V was clipped by 8 bases and J by 2 bases, with 21 bases between them. The CDR3 nucleotides are TGTGCCAGCCGTAAGAGCCGGTCTCGCCTTCAAGAGACCCAGTACTTC. It encodes CASRKSRSRLQETQYF.

Turning to this clone: This same CDR3 is encoded by further DNA sequences in the sample. DNA of the CDR3: TGCGCCAGCAGCCGGGACTCTAACTATGGCTACACCTTC. Residues: CASSRDSNYGYTF. The chain carries TRBV10-1 and TRBJ1-2; tentative D call: TRBD1 (5 bases). This CDR3 has 13 residues. V lost 6 bases to trimming and J lost 0 bases, with 8 bases between them. Looked up from germline, CDR1 is WNHNN and CDR2 is SYGVQD (reference sequence).

The V gene is TRBV7-9, the J gene TRBJ2-5; D tentatively reads TRBD1 or TRBD2 (5 bases each). The CDR3 consists of 16 residues. V was pared by 5 bases and J by 9 bases, with 25 bases between. Germline lookup yields CDR1 SEHNR and CDR2 FQNEAQ (reference sequence). The CDR3 sequence is CASSPGVGTARESQYF. As DNA, the CDR3 is TGTGCCAGCAGCCCTGGGGTAGGGACCGCAAGAGAATCCCAGTACTTC.

V and J are TRBV7-9 and TRBJ2-7; D unresolved. The CDR3 contains 11 residues. CDR1 and CDR2 from the germline V gene are SEHNR and FQNEAQ (reference sequence). V lost 7 bases to trimming and J lost 3 bases, with 7 bases between them. The CDR3 here is CASIQNYEQYF. The CDR3 nucleotides are TGTGCCAGCATCCAGAACTACGAGCAGTACTTC. Complete variable domain (other parts from reference TRBV7-9 and TRBJ2-7): DTGVSQNPRHKITKRGQNVTFRCDPISEHNRLYWYRQTLGQGPEFLTYFQNEAQLEKSRLLSDRFSAERPKGSFSTLEIQRTEQGDSAMYLCASIQNYEQYFGPGTRLTVT.

This chain uses TRBV19 with TRBJ1-2; D is unresolved. V lost 1 base, J lost 6 bases, and 9 bases lay in between. The CDR3 is 13 amino acids. CDR1 is LNHDA and CDR2 is SQIVND in the germline V gene (reference sequence). The chain's CDR3 is CASSIAKGNGYTF. The CDR3 coding sequence is TGTGCCAGTAGTATAGCTAAGGGAAATGGCTACACCTTC.

The rearrangement joins TRBV6-1 to TRBJ2-2; 9 positions match TRBD2. From germline, CDR1 is MNHNS and CDR2 SASEGT. V dropped 4 bases and J dropped 7; count of bases not matched to a gene: 10. This CDR3 region has 16 residues. The DNA for the CDR3 is TGTGCCAGCAGTGTGGATGGCGGGGGGGCCGTCGGGGAGCTGTTTTTT. The encoded protein is CASSVDGGGAVGELFF.

This chain joins TRBV6-1 and TRBJ1-6; D not certain. There are 16 residues in the CDR3. Germline V gene sequence: CDR1 MNHNS, CDR2 SASEGT. The V end was cut by 2 bases, the J end by 10 bases, with 18 bases between. CDR3 sequence reads: CASSESVGGGRSPLHF. The CDR3 nucleotides are TGTGCCAGCAGTGAAAGCGTTGGTGGAGGCAGGTCACCCCTCCACTTT.

This clone showed up just a few times. The rearrangement joins TRBV19 to TRBJ1-1, with TRBD1 matching 8 bases. The CDR3 loop spans 13 amino acids. The V gene end was trimmed by 10 bases and the J gene end by 3 bases; junction bases not matched to a gene: 7. The germline V gene encodes CDR1 LNHDA and CDR2 SQIVND (reference sequence). This CDR3 is CATAGQGYTEAFF. As DNA, the CDR3 is TGTGCCACCGCCGGACAGGGTTACACTGAAGCTTTCTTT.

This chain connects TRBV27 to TRBJ1-6, with D possibly TRBD1 on 6 matching bases. The germline gives CDR1 MNHEY, CDR2 SMNVEV (reference sequence). Trimming cost V 2 bases and J 9 bases, with 11 bases left between them. CDR3 length equals 14 residues. The CDR3 DNA reads as TGTGCCAGCAGTTTAGGGACACGGAGTTCACCCCTCCACTTT. Its protein is CASSLGTRSSPLHF.

V usage is TRBV5-8 and J usage is TRBJ2-1, with TRBD2 matching 10 bases. Trimming removed 4 bases from V and 5 bases from J; junction bases left unmatched: 6. CDR1 is SGHTS and CDR2 is YDEGEE in the germline V gene. CDR3 size: 15 residues. The CDR3 is CASSPRTSGNNEQFF. The DNA of the CDR3 is TGTGCCAGCAGCCCACGGACTAGCGGAAACAATGAGCAGTTCTTC.

As for this clone: One junction end does not reproduce the germline sequence, and a read error may be involved. The chain employs TRBV7-7 and TRBJ2-1; 8 bases are a match to TRBD2. Germline V gives CDR1 SSHAT, CDR2 FNYEAQ (reference sequence). This CDR3 contains 15 residues. CDR3 in amino acids: CASSLGGGIYNEQFF. CDR3 sequence (DNA): TGTGCTAGCAGCTTAGGCGGGGGGATATACAATGAGCAGTTCTTC.

The V call is TRBV27, the J call TRBJ1-2, with D unresolved. From germline, CDR1 is MNHEY and CDR2 SMNVEV (reference sequence). This CDR3 spans 16 amino acids. Trimming pared 5 bases from V and 3 bases from J, leaving 19 bases between. The CDR3 reads CASSEYAGYQHYGYTF. The CDR3, as DNA: TGTGCCAGCAGTGAATATGCGGGGTACCAGCACTATGGCTACACCTTC.

This clone was detected only once. The chain employs TRBV6-5 and TRBJ1-1, with D possibly being TRBD1 (5 bases). The germline V gene encodes CDR1 MNHEY and CDR2 SVGAGI. Trimming removed 4 bases at V and 0 bases at J, with 15 bases between. The CDR3 is 16 residues long. The CDR3 nucleotides read TGTGCCAGCAGTTTCGCGCAGGGACGATTGAACACTGAAGCTTTCTTT. This gives the protein CASSFAQGRLNTEAFF.

Here the CDR3 reads CASSPSTGDSNQPQHF. For the CDR3, the DNA is TGTGCCAGCAGTCCCTCGACAGGGGATAGCAATCAGCCCCAGCATTTT. The gene calls are TRBV27 and TRBJ1-5, with 8 bases aligning to TRBD1. With V trimmed by 5 bases and J by 0 bases, 6 bases remained unmatched. From germline, CDR1 is MNHEY and CDR2 SMNVEV (reference sequence). The CDR3 runs to 16 residues.

This chain joins TRBV2 and TRBJ2-7; weak D call: TRBD1 (6 bases). This CDR3 is 14 amino acids long. CDR1 is SNHLY and CDR2 is FYNNEI in the germline V gene. Trimming left V 6 bases short and J 9 bases short, with 21 bases between. DNA for the CDR3: TGTGCCAGCAGCTCCCTCGCCTCGACAGGTCGGCAGTACTTC. This encodes CASSSLASTGRQYF.

This clone was recorded only once. The V gene is TRBV14, the J gene TRBJ2-1; D might be TRBD2 (7 bases). The CDR3 has 12 residues. Germline assignment: CDR1 SGHDN and CDR2 FVKESK. Trimming shortened V by 4 bases and J by 8 bases, and 9 bases separated the two germline ends. Written as DNA, the CDR3 is TGTGCCAGCAGCCCCGGGGGGCATGAGCAGTTCTTC. This translates into CASSPGGHEQFF.

This chain links TRBV7-2 with TRBJ2-7; D is perhaps TRBD1 (6 bases). The CDR3 has 12 amino acids. V was clipped by 5 bases and J by 6 bases, with 11 bases between them. Germline CDR1 and CDR2: SGHTA and FQGNSA. CDR3 nucleotides: TGTGCCAGCAGCGTAGGGGGATTCGAGCAGTACGTC. It translates to CASSVGGFEQYV.

This chain uses TRBV11-2 with TRBJ2-5, with TRBD1 matching over 8 bases. The CDR3 runs 15 residues. Germline CDR1 is SGHAT and CDR2 is FQNNGV. Germline trimming cut 5 bases from V and 12 bases from J; bases unmatched to any gene: 17. CDR3 nucleotides: TGTGCCAGCAGCCCAGGTCCGGACAGGGCTTATTGGGAGTACTTC. Protein: CASSPGPDRAYWEYF.

The chain joins TRBV5-1 to TRBJ2-1; a possible D gene is TRBD1 (7 bases). The CDR3 runs to 14 residues. The germline V and J ends were trimmed by 0 bases and 8 bases, with 12 bases remaining between them. The germline gives CDR1 SGHRS, CDR2 YFSETQ. The CDR3 nucleotides are TGCGCCAGCAGCTTGGCGAGCAGGGGGGATGAGCAGTTCTTC. Translating gives CASSLASRGDEQFF.

The chain couples TRBV5-1 to TRBJ2-1; D possibly corresponds to TRBD2 (6 bases). CDR3 size: 14 residues. Germline V gives CDR1 SGHRS, CDR2 YFSETQ. V was pared by 3 bases and J by 8 bases, with 15 bases between. The CDR3 is CASSYWTKSDEQFF. Here the CDR3 DNA reads TGCGCCAGCAGCTACTGGACTAAATCCGATGAGCAGTTCTTC.